This TCR beta chain was profiled in a study of blood T cell repertoires in COVID-19. About the research overall: Some COVID-19 samples were acute and others convalescent; all came from the United States, Italy and Spain. Sources were T cells, B-cell-depleted T cells, or PBMCs; the material itself was cDNA or gDNA.

Under the authors' procedure: Using reference gene primer amplification, nucleated cell counts were estimated. Repertoires were generated with immunoSEQ multiplex PCR, while TCRdb's copy carries only in-frame clones and drops some. That table supplies the V and J calls and clone size; D and trimming were determined from the DNA. The sample consists of about 50,000 clones, around 78% of them appearing once. This CDR3 region has 13 residues. Trimming cost V 0 bases and J 3 bases; bases outside gene matches: 0. Germline V CDR1 and CDR2: SGHDT, YYEEEE. Material for sequencing was peripheral blood. The J gene is TRBJ2-7, the V gene TRBV5-6; TRBD1 matches at 7 bases. The TCR originated in a human donor in a cohort sampled during active COVID-19. CDR3 protein: CASSLDRGYEQYF. The CDR3 DNA sequence: TGTGCCAGCAGCTTGGACAGGGGCTACGAGCAGTACTTC.